This T cell receptor beta chain is drawn from a study of T cell responses to AZD1222 COVID-19 vaccine. Points on this clone: The antigen remains undetermined.

J gave up 0 bases and V 2 bases, and 3 bases lay outside the gene matches. Germline CDR1 is SGHNT and CDR2 is YENEEA. This CDR3 comprises 16 residues. Whole-study findings and limits: The study reported that nearly half of spike-specific TCRs target unmutated variant regions. Spike regions recognized by vaccine-associated CD4 TCRs spanned the protein, led by 160-218 and 743-854. Repertoires were sampled only after the peak T cell response.

Data came from immunoSEQ multiplex PCR; TCRdb stores just in-frame clones and leaves some out. The sample carries 75,000 to 100,000 clones, 80% to 90% recorded once. The specimen comprised peripheral blood, sampled on day 0 of AZD1222 vaccination. The receptor was derived from an adult in good health. The chain carries TRBV11-3 and TRBJ2-3, with 9 bases that match TRBD2. CDR3 residues: CASSLRTSGSTDTQYF. CDR3 nucleotide sequence: TGTGCCAGCAGCTTACGCACTAGCGGGAGCACAGATACGCAGTATTTT.